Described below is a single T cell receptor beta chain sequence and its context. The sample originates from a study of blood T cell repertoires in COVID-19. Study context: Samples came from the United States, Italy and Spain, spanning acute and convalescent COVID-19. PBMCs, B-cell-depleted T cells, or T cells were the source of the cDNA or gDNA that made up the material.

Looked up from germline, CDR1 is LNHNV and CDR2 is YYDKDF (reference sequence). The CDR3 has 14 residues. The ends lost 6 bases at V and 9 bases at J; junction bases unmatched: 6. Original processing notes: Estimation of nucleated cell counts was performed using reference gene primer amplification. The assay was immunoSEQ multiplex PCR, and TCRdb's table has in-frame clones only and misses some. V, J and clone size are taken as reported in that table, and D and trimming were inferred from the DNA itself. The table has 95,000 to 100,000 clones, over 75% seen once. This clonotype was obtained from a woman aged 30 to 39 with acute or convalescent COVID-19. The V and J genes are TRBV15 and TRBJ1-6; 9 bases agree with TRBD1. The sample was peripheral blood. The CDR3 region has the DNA TGTGCCACCAGTGCCGGGACAGGGCTTTCACCCCTCCACTTT. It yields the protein CATSAGTGLSPLHF.